Each of the 28 T cell receptor beta chains below was sequenced from the same sample in a study of cytomegalovirus exposure and HLA in healthy donors (dated by TCRdb to 2016 to 2017). Library preparation used the immunoSEQ multiplex PCR assay. For the multiplex PCR, a mixture combining 60 forward primers for TCR Vbeta segments and 13 reverse primers for TCR Jbeta segments was used. This is the immuneACCESS table as TCRdb keeps it, with only in-frame sequences that have V and J called. A part of the clones is gone; compared with another copy, unresolved V genes explain less than half, and the rest is unexplained. The sample profile shows roughly 100,000 clones; 75% to 80% of them were found once. The ten largest clonotypes hold around a tenth of the sample. Sequencing was carried out using PBMCs. The receptors derive from a male donor in good health and CMV-seropositive.

V and J are TRBV19 and TRBJ2-1, with 11 bases aligning to TRBD2. CDR3 size: 14 residues. CDR1 LNHDA and CDR2 SQIVND come from the germline V gene (reference sequence). With V trimmed by 8 bases and J by 8 bases, 8 bases remained unmatched. The CDR3: CASRLAGGFDEQFF. CDR3 DNA sequence: TGTGCCAGTCGCCTAGCGGGAGGCTTCGATGAGCAGTTCTTC.

The chain carries TRBV7-2 and TRBJ2-1; D unresolved. Germline V gene data show CDR1 as SGHTA and CDR2 as FQGNSA. The CDR3 is 16 amino acids. Trimming removed 6 bases from V and 0 bases from J, with 15 bases in between. The CDR3, as DNA: TGTGCCAGCAGTCTACTGACCTCTAGCTCCTACAATGAGCAGTTCTTC. It codes for CASSLLTSSSYNEQFF.

This clone was picked up a small number of times. The chain employs TRBV10-1 and TRBJ2-7; a possible D gene is TRBD2 (5 bases). The CDR3 consists of 15 residues. The V and J ends lost 2 bases and 5 bases respectively, with 16 bases between them. From germline, CDR1 is WNHNN and CDR2 SYGVQD (reference sequence). CDR3 sequence: CASSEDLAGSNEQYF. CDR3 DNA sequence: TGCGCCAGCAGTGAGGATCTTGCTGGGAGCAACGAGCAGTACTTC.

J is TRBJ1-3 and V is TRBV7-3; TRBD1 matches 8 bases. The CDR3 has 17 residues. Germline loops: CDR1 SGHTA, CDR2 FQGTGA. Trimming cost V 0 bases and J 1 base; bases outside gene matches: 5. The DNA for the CDR3 is TGTGCCAGCAGCTTAACGAGGGACAGGATTTCTGGAAACACCATATATTTT. As protein: CASSLTRDRISGNTIYF.

The chain recombines TRBV5-8 with TRBJ1-5; the D is unclear. Germline V gives CDR1 SGHTS, CDR2 YDEGEE. The CDR3 contains 16 residues. Trimming stripped 0 bases from V and 0 bases from J, with 10 bases between. CDR3 sequence (DNA): TGTGCCAGCAGCTTGGCCGACGGAGATAGCAATCAGCCCCAGCATTTT. It yields the protein CASSLADGDSNQPQHF.

The CDR3, as DNA: TGCGCCAGCAGCCAAGATCTTCGGGGGGCCCCTGGAAACACCATATATTTT. Translation: CASSQDLRGAPGNTIYF. The chain has TRBV4-3 and TRBJ1-3, with D possibly matching TRBD1 (6 bases). The ends were cut back, 0 bases at V and 2 bases at J, with 14 bases in the middle. This CDR3 is 17 amino acids long. The germline V gene has CDR1 LGHNA and CDR2 YSLEER.

The chain combines TRBV2 with TRBJ2-3; 10 nucleotides match TRBD1. V lost 8 bases, J lost 3 bases, and 11 bases stayed unmatched. The germline V gene encodes CDR1 SNHLY and CDR2 FYNNEI. CDR3 length equals 16 residues. CDR3 nucleotides: TGTGCCAGCCTAATCCCTCGACAGGGGGCAACAGATACGCAGTATTTT. It codes for CASLIPRQGATDTQYF.

V gene TRBV4-1 combines with J gene TRBJ2-3, with unresolved D. This CDR3 has 12 residues. V was clipped by 2 bases and J by 2 bases, with 2 bases between them. Germline-derived CDR1 and CDR2 are MGHRA and YSYEKL. The CDR3 sequence: CASSQYTDTQYF. CDR3 bases: TGCGCCAGCAGCCAATACACAGATACGCAGTATTTT.

In its sample, this clone was seen once. V and J are TRBV10-3 and TRBJ2-5; 7 bases align to TRBD2. The CDR3 loop spans 13 amino acids. Germline V gene sequence: CDR1 ENHRY, CDR2 SYGVKD. V was pared by 0 bases and J by 6 bases, with 1 base of the junction left unmatched. The CDR3 region has the DNA TGTGCCATCAGTGAGTCGCGGGAGAAGACCCAGTACTTC. It yields the protein CAISESREKTQYF.

V is TRBV5-1 and J is TRBJ2-5, with a possible D match to TRBD1 (5 bases). Germline V lookup: CDR1 SGHRS, CDR2 YFSETQ. This CDR3 spans 17 amino acids. V lost 1 base to trimming and J lost 5 bases, with 21 bases between them. The CDR3 DNA reads TGCGCCAGCAGCTTGATTGGGCCCGAAGGGGCTGGGGAGACCCAGTACTTC. The encoded protein is CASSLIGPEGAGETQYF.

A word on this clone: One end of the junction varies from germline; a read error may be responsible. CDR3 sequence: CASTGTGGSEELFF. CDR3 DNA sequence: TGTGCCAGCACAGGGACAGGGGGTTCTGAAGAACTGTTTTTT. The chain is built from TRBV2 and TRBJ1-4; TRBD1 agrees at 11 bases. The CDR3 extends over 14 amino acids. The germline gives CDR1 SNHLY, CDR2 FYNNEI.

This chain uses TRBV19 with TRBJ2-4, with unresolved D. Trimming took 5 bases from V and 0 from J, leaving 8 bases between them. The germline gives CDR1 LNHDA, CDR2 SQIVND (reference sequence). The CDR3 loop spans 14 amino acids. The DNA of the CDR3 is TGTGCCAGTAGTTCCGGTCTAGCCAAAAACATTCAGTACTTC. Amino acid sequence: CASSSGLAKNIQYF.

The chain combines TRBV4-1 with TRBJ1-2; D remains ambiguous. The CDR3 consists of 15 residues. Germline CDR1 MGHRA, CDR2 YSYEKL. Between the trimmed V and J ends, which lost 7 bases and 0 bases, there was a span of 15 bases. CDR3 amino acids: CASTPVEGANYGYTF. As DNA, the CDR3 is TGCGCCAGCACCCCGGTGGAGGGAGCTAACTATGGCTACACCTTC.

Turning to this clone: Germline and junction disagree at one end, which may indicate a read error. The chain carries TRBV7-9 and TRBJ2-3; TRBD1 is a possible D gene (5 bases). CDR3 length: 15 residues. In germline, CDR1 is SEHNR, CDR2 FQNEAQ (reference sequence). CDR3 sequence: CSSSSLAGNTDTQYF. For the CDR3, the DNA is TGTTCCAGCAGCTCTTTGGCAGGGAACACAGATACGCAGTATTTT.

The rearrangement uses TRBV18 and TRBJ2-2; weak D call: TRBD2 (6 bases). The length of the CDR3 is 15 residues. Trimming left V 2 bases short and J 7 bases short, with 14 bases between. Germline V gene sequence: CDR1 KGHSH, CDR2 LQKENI. The CDR3 protein is CASSPGTGVGGELFF. CDR3 in DNA: TGTGCCAGCTCACCAGGGACTGGGGTCGGCGGGGAGCTGTTTTTT.

The chain joins TRBV4-2 to TRBJ2-7, with a weak D call TRBD2 (6 bases). The CDR3 is 14 residues long. Germline V lookup: CDR1 LGHNA, CDR2 YNFKEQ. Trimming shortened V by 1 base and J by 7 bases, and 14 bases separated the two germline ends. The CDR3: CASSQVGRRGEQYF. The DNA of the CDR3 is TGTGCCAGCAGCCAAGTCGGGCGGAGGGGAGAGCAGTACTTC.

The V gene is TRBV7-8, the J gene TRBJ2-7; D might be TRBD2 (6 bases). Trimming removed 1 base at V and 1 base at J, with 17 bases between. Germline V gene lookup returns CDR1 SGHVS and CDR2 FQNEAQ. The CDR3 consists of 17 residues. For the CDR3, the DNA is TGTGCCAGCAGCTTAGTGAGGGGAGGCACCGGTTCCTACGAGCAGTACTTC. It yields the protein CASSLVRGGTGSYEQYF.

The rearrangement links TRBV7-3 to TRBJ2-2; 12 bases line up with TRBD2. Germline-derived CDR1 and CDR2 are SGHTA and FQGTGA. V lost 8 bases to trimming and J lost 2 bases; unmatched junction nucleotides: 6. The CDR3 spans 16 residues. DNA of the CDR3: TGTGCCAGCGTACTAGCGGGAGGTCCAAACACCGGGGAGCTGTTTTTT. Its translation is CASVLAGGPNTGELFF.

The genes are TRBV27 and TRBJ1-2, with TRBD1 matching over 9 bases. The V and J ends lost 6 bases and 7 bases, in that order; junction bases with no gene match: 6. Germline V lookup: CDR1 MNHEY, CDR2 SMNVEV (reference sequence). This CDR3 contains 13 residues. As DNA, the CDR3 is TGTGCCAGCAGAATACAGGGGGCGGCTGGCTACACCTTC. Translated: CASRIQGAAGYTF.

The J gene is TRBJ2-1, the V gene TRBV6-5; the D gene is possibly TRBD2 (6 bases). Germline V gives CDR1 MNHEY, CDR2 SVGAGI. V was cut by 0 bases and J by 7 bases, with 13 bases left in between. The CDR3 has 15 amino acids. CDR3 nucleotide sequence: TGTGCCAGCAGTTACTCGAGTCTAGCGATAAATGAGCAGTTCTTC. It translates to CASSYSSLAINEQFF.

The chain uses TRBV7-9 and TRBJ2-7; 7 nucleotides line up with TRBD1. Germline CDR1 reads SEHNR; CDR2 reads FQNEAQ (reference sequence). Losses at the gene ends were 5 bases for V and 4 bases for J; bases not matched to a gene: 11. The length of the CDR3 is 15 residues. The CDR3 nucleotides read TGTGCCAGCAGCGATACAGGGGCTAGTAGGTACGAGCAGTACTTC. The encoded protein is CASSDTGASRYEQYF.

The chain employs TRBV19 and TRBJ2-5; the match to TRBD1 covers 9 bases. Germline V CDR1 and CDR2: LNHDA, SQIVND (reference sequence). This CDR3 comprises 14 residues. The V and J ends lost 6 bases and 5 bases, in that order; junction bases with no gene match: 7. The CDR3 sequence: CASRTTGGLETQYF. DNA for the CDR3: TGTGCCAGTAGGACTACAGGGGGCTTGGAGACCCAGTACTTC.

J is TRBJ2-5 and V is TRBV18; 9 bases line up with TRBD2. Germline CDR1 reads KGHSH; CDR2 reads LQKENI. There are 16 residues in the CDR3. Trimming removed 3 bases from V and 4 bases from J; junction bases left unmatched: 9. Written as DNA, the CDR3 is TGTGCCAGCTCACCGGGGACTAGCTCTGACCGAGAGACCCAGTACTTC. Amino acids: CASSPGTSSDRETQYF.

J is TRBJ2-1 and V is TRBV19; 9 bases fit TRBD1. The CDR3 loop spans 15 amino acids. Trimming took 5 bases from V and 7 from J; bases not matched to a gene: 9. Germline CDR1 and CDR2: LNHDA and SQIVND (reference sequence). In DNA form, the CDR3 reads TGTGCCAGTAGTGCGCCGGGACAGGGCTGGAATGAGCAGTTCTTC. Its protein product is CASSAPGQGWNEQFF.

This sequence joins TRBV5-4 and TRBJ2-2; D is ambiguous. CDR3 length: 12 amino acids. Germline-derived CDR1 and CDR2 are SGHNT and YYREEE (reference sequence). Between the trimmed V and J ends, which lost 5 bases and 6 bases, there was a span of 8 bases. CDR3: CASRELAGELFF. The CDR3 DNA reads TGTGCCAGCAGAGAGTTGGCCGGGGAGCTGTTTTTT. Drawing the rest from reference TRBV5-4 and TRBJ2-2, the complete variable domain is ETGVTQSPTHLIKTRGQQVTLRCSSQSGHNTVSWYQQALGQGPQFIFQYYREEENGRGNFPPRFSGLQFPNYSSELNVNALELDDSALYLCASRELAGELFFGEGSRLTVL.

This chain connects TRBV7-2 to TRBJ1-4; 11 bases agree with TRBD1. The germline CDR1 and CDR2 sequences are SGHTA and FQGNSA. The CDR3 extends over 17 amino acids. J was trimmed by 6 bases and V by 5 bases; bases with no gene match: 11. The DNA of the CDR3 is TGTGCCAGCAGCCAAGAAAACCGGGACAGGGGGTATGAAAAACTGTTTTTT. Residues: CASSQENRDRGYEKLFF. The whole variable domain, remainder taken from reference TRBV7-2 and TRBJ1-4, is GAGVSQSPSNKVTEKGKDVELRCDPISGHTALYWYRQSLGQGLEFLIYFQGNSAPDKSGLPSDRFSAERTGGSVSTLTIQRTQQEDSAVYLCASSQENRDRGYEKLFFGSGTQLSVL.

This chain links TRBV6-5 with TRBJ2-4; 12 nucleotides align to TRBD1. Per the germline V gene, CDR1 is MNHEY and CDR2 is SVGAGI. The CDR3 loop spans 16 amino acids. The V segment lost 0 bases and the J segment 8 bases; nucleotides outside the gene matches: 5. The CDR3 bases are TGTGCCAGCAGTTACTCTGGGACAGGGGGCTTGGACATTCAGTACTTC. As protein: CASSYSGTGGLDIQYF.

This rearrangement joins TRBV6-4 to TRBJ1-1; 9 nucleotides align to TRBD1. V shed 6 bases, J shed 4 bases, and the junction held 6 bases outside the gene matches. Germline loops: CDR1 MRHNA, CDR2 SNTAGT. The CDR3 length is 14 residues. DNA of the CDR3: TGTGCCAGCAGCTTACAGGGGGCGAGCACTGAAGCTTTCTTT. Its protein product is CASSLQGASTEAFF.